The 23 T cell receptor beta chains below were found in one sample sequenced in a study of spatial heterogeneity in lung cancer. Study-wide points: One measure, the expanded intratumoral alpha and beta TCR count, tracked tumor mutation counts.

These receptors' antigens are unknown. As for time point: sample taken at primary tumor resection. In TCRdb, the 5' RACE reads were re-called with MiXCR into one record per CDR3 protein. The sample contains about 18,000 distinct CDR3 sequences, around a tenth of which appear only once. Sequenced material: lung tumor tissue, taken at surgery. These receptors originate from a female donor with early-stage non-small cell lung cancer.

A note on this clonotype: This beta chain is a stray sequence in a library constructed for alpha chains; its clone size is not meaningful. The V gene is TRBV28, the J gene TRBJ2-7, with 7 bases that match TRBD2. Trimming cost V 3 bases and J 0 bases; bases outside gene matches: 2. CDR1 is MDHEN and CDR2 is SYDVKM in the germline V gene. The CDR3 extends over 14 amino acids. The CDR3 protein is CASSFGGSSYEQYF. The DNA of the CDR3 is TGTGCCAGCAGTTTCGGGGGGAGCTCCTACGAGCAGTACTTC.

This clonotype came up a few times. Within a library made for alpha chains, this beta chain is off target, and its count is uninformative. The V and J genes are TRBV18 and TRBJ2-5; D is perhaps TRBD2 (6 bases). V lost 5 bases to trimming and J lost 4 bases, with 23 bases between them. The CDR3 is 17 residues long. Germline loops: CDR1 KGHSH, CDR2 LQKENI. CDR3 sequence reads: CASSTNPGPGRRETQYF. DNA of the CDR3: TGTGCCAGCTCAACAAACCCTGGTCCAGGGAGGCGAGAGACCCAGTACTTC.

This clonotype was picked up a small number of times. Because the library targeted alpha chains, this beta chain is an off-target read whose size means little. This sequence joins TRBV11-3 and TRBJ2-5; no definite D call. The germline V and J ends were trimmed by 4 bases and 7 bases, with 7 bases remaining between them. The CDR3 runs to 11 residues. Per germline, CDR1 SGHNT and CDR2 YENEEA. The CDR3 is CASSSDGTQYF. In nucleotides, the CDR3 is TGTGCCAGCAGCTCCGACGGGACCCAGTACTTC.

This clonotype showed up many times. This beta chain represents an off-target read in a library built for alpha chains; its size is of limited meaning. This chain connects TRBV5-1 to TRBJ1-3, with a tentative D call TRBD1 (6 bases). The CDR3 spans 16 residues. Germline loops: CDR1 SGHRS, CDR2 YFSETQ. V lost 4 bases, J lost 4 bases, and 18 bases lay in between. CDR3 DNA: TGCGCCAGCAGCAGGACAGCGCTCGGAGCGGGAAACACCATATATTTT. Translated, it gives CASSRTALGAGNTIYF.

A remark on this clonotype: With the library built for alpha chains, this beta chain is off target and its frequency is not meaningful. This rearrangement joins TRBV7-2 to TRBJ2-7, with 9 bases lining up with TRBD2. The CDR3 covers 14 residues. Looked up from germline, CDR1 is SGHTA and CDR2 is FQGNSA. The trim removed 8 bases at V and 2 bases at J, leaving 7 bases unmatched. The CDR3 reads CASGRGGGPYEQYF. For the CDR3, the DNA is TGTGCCAGCGGGCGGGGGGGCGGACCCTACGAGCAGTACTTC.

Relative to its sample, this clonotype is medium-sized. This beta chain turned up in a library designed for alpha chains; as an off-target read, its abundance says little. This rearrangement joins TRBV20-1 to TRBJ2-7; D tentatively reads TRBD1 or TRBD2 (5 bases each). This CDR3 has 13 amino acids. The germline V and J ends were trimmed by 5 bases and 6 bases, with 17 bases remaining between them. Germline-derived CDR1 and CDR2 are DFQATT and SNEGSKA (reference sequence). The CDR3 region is CSAPLAGTPEQYF. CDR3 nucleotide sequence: TGCAGTGCTCCCCTTGCAGGGACCCCCGAGCAGTACTTC.

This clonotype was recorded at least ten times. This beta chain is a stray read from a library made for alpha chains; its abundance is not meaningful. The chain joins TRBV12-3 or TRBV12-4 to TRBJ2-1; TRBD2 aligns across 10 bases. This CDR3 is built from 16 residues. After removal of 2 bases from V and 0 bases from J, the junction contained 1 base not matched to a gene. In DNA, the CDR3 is TGTGCCAGCAGTTTAAGGACTAGCGGCTCCTACAATGAGCAGTTCTTC. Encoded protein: CASSLRTSGSYNEQFF.

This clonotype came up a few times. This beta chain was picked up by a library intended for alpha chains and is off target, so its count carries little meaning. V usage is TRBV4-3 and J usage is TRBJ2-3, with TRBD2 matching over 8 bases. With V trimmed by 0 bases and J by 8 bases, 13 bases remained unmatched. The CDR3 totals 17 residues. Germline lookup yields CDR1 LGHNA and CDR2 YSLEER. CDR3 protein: CASSQDLPGGLLSTQYF. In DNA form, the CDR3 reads TGCGCCAGCAGCCAAGATCTCCCGGGAGGGCTTTTAAGTACGCAGTATTTT.

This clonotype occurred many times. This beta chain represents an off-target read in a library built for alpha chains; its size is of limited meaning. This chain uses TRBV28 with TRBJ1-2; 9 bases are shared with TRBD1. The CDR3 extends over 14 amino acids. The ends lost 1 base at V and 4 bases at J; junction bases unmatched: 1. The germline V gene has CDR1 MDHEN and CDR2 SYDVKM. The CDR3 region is CASSLSGQGYGYTF. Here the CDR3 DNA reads TGTGCCAGCAGTTTATCGGGACAGGGCTATGGCTACACCTTC.

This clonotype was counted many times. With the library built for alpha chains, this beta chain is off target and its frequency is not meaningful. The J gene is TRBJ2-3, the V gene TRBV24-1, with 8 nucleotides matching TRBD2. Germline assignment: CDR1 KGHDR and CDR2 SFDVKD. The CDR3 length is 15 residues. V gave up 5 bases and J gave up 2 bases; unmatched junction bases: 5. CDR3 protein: CATSVSGGPTDTQYF. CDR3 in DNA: TGTGCCACCAGTGTGAGCGGGGGCCCCACAGATACGCAGTATTTT.

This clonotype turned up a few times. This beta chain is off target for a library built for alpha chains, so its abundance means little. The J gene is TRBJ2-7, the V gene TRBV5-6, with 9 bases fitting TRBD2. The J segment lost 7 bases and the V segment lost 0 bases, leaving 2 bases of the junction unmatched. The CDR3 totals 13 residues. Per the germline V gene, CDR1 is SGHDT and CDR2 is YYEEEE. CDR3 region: CASSLALAGEQYF. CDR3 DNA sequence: TGTGCCAGCAGCTTGGCCCTAGCGGGAGAGCAGTACTTC.

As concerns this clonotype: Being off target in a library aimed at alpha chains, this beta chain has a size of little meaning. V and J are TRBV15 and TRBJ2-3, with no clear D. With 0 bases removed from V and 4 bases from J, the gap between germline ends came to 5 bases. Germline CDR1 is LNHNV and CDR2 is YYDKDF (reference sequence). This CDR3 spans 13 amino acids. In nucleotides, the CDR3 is TGTGCCACCAGCAGAGATAAAGCAGATACGCAGTATTTT. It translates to CATSRDKADTQYF.

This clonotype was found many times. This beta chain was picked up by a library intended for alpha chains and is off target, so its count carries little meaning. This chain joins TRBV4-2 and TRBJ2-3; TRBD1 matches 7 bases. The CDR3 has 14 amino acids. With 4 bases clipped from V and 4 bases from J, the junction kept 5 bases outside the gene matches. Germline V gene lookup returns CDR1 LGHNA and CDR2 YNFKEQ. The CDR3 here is CASSPTGNPDTQYF. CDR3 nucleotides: TGTGCCAGCAGCCCGACAGGGAACCCAGATACGCAGTATTTT.

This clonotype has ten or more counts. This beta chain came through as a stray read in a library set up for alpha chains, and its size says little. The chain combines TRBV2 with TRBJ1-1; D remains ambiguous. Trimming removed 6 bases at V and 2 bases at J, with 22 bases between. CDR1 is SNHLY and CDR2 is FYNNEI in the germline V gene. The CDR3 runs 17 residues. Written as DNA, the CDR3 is TGTGCCAGCAGGGTAAAGGCCGGACTTGTATCCAACACTGAAGCTTTCTTT. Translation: CASRVKAGLVSNTEAFF.

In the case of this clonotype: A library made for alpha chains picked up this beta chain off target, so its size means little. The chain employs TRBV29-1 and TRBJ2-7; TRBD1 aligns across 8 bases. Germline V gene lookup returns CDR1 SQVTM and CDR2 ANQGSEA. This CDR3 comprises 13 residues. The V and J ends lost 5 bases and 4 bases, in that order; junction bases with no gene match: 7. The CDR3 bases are TGCAGCGTTAATACAGGGGGGAGGTACGAGCAGTACTTC. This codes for CSVNTGGRYEQYF.

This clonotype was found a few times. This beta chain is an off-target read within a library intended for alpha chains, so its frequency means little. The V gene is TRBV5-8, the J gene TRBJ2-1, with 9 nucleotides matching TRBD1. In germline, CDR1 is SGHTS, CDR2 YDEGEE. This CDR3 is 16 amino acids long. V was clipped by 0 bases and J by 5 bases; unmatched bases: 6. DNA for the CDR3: TGTGCCAGCAGCTTGGACACGGGACAGGGAAACAATGAGCAGTTCTTC. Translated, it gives CASSLDTGQGNNEQFF. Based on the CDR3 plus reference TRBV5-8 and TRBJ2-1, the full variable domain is EAGVTQSPTHLIKTRGQQATLRCSPISGHTSVYWYQQALGLGLQFLLWYDEGEERNRGNFPPRFSGRQFPNYSSELNVNALELEDSALYLCASSLDTGQGNNEQFFGPGTRLTVL.

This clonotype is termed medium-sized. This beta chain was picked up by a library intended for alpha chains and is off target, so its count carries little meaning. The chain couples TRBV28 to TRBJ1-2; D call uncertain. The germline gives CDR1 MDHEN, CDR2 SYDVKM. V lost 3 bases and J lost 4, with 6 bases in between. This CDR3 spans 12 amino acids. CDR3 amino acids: CASSLPLYGYTF. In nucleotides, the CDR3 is TGTGCCAGCAGTTTGCCGCTCTATGGCTACACCTTC.

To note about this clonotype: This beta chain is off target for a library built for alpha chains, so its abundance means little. The CDR3 nucleotides read TGTGCCAGCAGTTTTACCGCCACAGATACGCAGTATTTT. Amino acid sequence: CASSFTATDTQYF. The chain couples TRBV12-3 or TRBV12-4 to TRBJ2-3; D is unclear. CDR3 length equals 13 residues. V shed 3 bases and J shed 2 bases, with 6 bases lying between them.

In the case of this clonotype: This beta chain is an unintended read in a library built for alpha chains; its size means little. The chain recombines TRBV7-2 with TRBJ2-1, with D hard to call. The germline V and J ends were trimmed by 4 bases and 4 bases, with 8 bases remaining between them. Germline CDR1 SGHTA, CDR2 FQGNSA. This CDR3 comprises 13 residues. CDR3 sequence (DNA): TGTGCCAGCAGCTCAGAACTGTACAATGAGCAGTTCTTC. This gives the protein CASSSELYNEQFF.

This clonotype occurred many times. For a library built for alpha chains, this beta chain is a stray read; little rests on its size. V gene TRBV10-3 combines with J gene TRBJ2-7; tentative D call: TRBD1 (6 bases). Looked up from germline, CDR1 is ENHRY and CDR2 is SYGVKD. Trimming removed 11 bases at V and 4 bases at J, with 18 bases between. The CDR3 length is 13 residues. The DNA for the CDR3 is TGTGCCGCTGGACAGACGGATCCTTACGAGCAGTACTTC. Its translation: CAAGQTDPYEQYF.

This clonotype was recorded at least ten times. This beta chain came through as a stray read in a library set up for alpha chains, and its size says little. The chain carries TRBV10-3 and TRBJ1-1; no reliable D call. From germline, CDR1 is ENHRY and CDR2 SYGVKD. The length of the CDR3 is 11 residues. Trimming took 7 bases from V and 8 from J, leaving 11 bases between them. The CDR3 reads CAIMRTGEAFF. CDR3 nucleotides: TGTGCCATCATGAGAACGGGAGAAGCTTTCTTT.

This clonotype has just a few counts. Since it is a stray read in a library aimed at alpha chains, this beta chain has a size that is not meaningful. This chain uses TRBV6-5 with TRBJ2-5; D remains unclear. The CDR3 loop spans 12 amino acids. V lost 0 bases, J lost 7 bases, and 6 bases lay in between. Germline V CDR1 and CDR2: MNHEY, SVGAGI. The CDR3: CASSYSGGTQYF. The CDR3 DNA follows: TGTGCCAGCAGTTACTCAGGCGGGACCCAGTACTTC.

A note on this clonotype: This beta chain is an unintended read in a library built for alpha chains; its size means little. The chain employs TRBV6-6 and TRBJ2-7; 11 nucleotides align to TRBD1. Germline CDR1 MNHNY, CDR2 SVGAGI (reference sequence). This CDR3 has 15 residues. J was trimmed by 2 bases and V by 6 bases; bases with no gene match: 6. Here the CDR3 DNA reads TGTGCCAGCAGGGACCGGACAGGGGGCACCTACGAGCAGTACTTC. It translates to CASRDRTGGTYEQYF.